Listed here are 20 T cell receptor beta chains from one sample, sequenced in a study of blood T cell repertoires in COVID-19. The repertoire was sequenced with immunoSEQ multiplex PCR; TCRdb's copy has only in-frame clones and lacks some. The repertoire holds about 190,000 clones, with around 84% as singletons. Sequencing was performed on peripheral blood. All receptors come from a woman older than 75 with acute or convalescent COVID-19.

This sequence joins TRBV5-1 and TRBJ2-7; 8 positions agree with TRBD2. V lost 4 bases to trimming and J lost 4 bases; unmatched junction nucleotides: 13. In germline, CDR1 is SGHRS, CDR2 YFSETQ. CDR3 length: 16 amino acids. CDR3 in DNA: TGCGCCAGCAGCGTCCGACTAGCGAGCTTTTATTACGAGCAGTACTTC. Protein: CASSVRLASFYYEQYF.

This chain joins TRBV11-2 and TRBJ2-4; 7 bases fit TRBD1. This CDR3 spans 15 amino acids. V was pared by 1 base and J by 4 bases, with 4 bases of the junction left unmatched. Germline values: CDR1 SGHAT, CDR2 FQNNGV. The CDR3 DNA reads TGTGCCAGCAGCTTAGGATCGGGACAGAAAAACATTCAGTACTTC. This sequence encodes CASSLGSGQKNIQYF. Full variable domain (outside the CDR3, taken from reference TRBV11-2 and TRBJ2-4): EAGVAQSPRYKIIEKRQSVAFWCNPISGHATLYWYQQILGQGPKLLIQFQNNGVVDDSQLPKDRFSAERLKGVDSTLKIQPAKLEDSAVYLCASSLGSGQKNIQYFGAGTRLSVL.

The chain links TRBV19 to TRBJ1-4; TRBD1 might be the D (5 bases). Germline-derived CDR1 and CDR2 are LNHDA and SQIVND (reference sequence). The CDR3 consists of 14 residues. V was cut by 7 bases and J by 5 bases, with 14 bases left in between. Here the CDR3 DNA reads TGTGCCAGTACCACAAGGGGAATCAATGAAAAACTGTTTTTT. Translating gives CASTTRGINEKLFF. Complete variable domain (other parts from reference TRBV19 and TRBJ1-4): DGGITQSPKYLFRKEGQNVTLSCEQNLNHDAMYWYRQDPGQGLRLIYYSQIVNDFQKGDIAEGYSVSREKKESFPLTVTSAQKNPTAFYLCASTTRGINEKLFFGSGTQLSVL.

V and J are TRBV5-6 and TRBJ1-5; 9 nucleotides align to TRBD1. CDR1 and CDR2 from the germline V gene are SGHDT and YYEEEE. The length of the CDR3 is 15 residues. Trimming took 1 base from V and 7 from J; bases not matched to a gene: 6. CDR3 bases: TGTGCCAGCAGCTTGAATCCGGGACAGGGCCAGCCCCAGCATTTT. It is translated as CASSLNPGQGQPQHF. Combining the CDR3 with reference TRBV5-6 and TRBJ1-5 gives the whole variable domain DAGVTQSPTHLIKTRGQQVTLRCSPKSGHDTVSWYQQALGQGPQFIFQYYEEEERQRGNFPDRFSGHQFPNYSSELNVNALLLGDSALYLCASSLNPGQGQPQHFGDGTRLSIL.

The V gene is TRBV6-6, the J gene TRBJ1-4, with TRBD1 identical over 8 bases. Trimming removed 8 bases from V and 8 bases from J; junction bases left unmatched: 7. The germline V gene has CDR1 MNHNY and CDR2 SVGAGI (reference sequence). This CDR3 spans 13 amino acids. The CDR3 sequence is CASDRGEEEKLFF. The CDR3 bases are TGTGCCAGCGACAGGGGTGAAGAGGAAAAACTGTTTTTT.

The chain employs TRBV18 and TRBJ2-1; 12 nucleotides line up with TRBD1. V was clipped by 3 bases and J by 8 bases; unmatched bases: 8. The germline CDR1 and CDR2 sequences are KGHSH and LQKENI. This CDR3 region has 16 residues. The DNA for the CDR3 is TGTGCCAGCTCACCGCCTCGGGACAGGGGGCCTCATGAGCAGTTCTTC. This codes for CASSPPRDRGPHEQFF.

The rearrangement uses TRBV5-1 and TRBJ2-1; TRBD2 matches at 7 bases. J lost 4 bases, V lost 1 base, and 8 bases had no gene match. CDR3 size: 16 residues. Germline CDR1 reads SGHRS; CDR2 reads YFSETQ. The CDR3 loop is CASSLTVSSGYNEQFF. The CDR3 nucleotides are TGCGCCAGCAGCTTGACTGTGTCTAGCGGATACAATGAGCAGTTCTTC. The variable domain in full, with the rest retrieved from reference TRBV5-1 and TRBJ2-1, is KAGVTQTPRYLIKTRGQQVTLSCSPISGHRSVSWYQQTPGQGLQFLFEYFSETQRNKGNFPGRFSGRQFSNSRSEMNVSTLELGDSALYLCASSLTVSSGYNEQFFGPGTRLTVL.

This clone appeared a few times. V usage is TRBV5-1 and J usage is TRBJ1-5; no reliable D call. Germline V gives CDR1 SGHRS, CDR2 YFSETQ. The V end was cut by 0 bases, the J end by 9 bases, with 16 bases between. The CDR3 is made up of 15 amino acids. This chain's CDR3 is CASSLAGSEGGPQHF. CDR3 DNA: TGCGCCAGCAGCTTGGCGGGGTCAGAAGGAGGGCCCCAGCATTTT.

The V call is TRBV7-2, the J call TRBJ2-6; TRBD1 might be the D (5 bases). This CDR3 is 15 amino acids long. Trimming left V 3 bases short and J 4 bases short, with 10 bases between. CDR1 is SGHTA and CDR2 is FQGNSA in the germline V gene. The CDR3 spells CASSFGAGGANVLTF. The CDR3 DNA is TGTGCCAGCAGCTTTGGGGCCGGGGGGGCCAACGTCCTGACTTTC.

Only one count was recorded for this clone. CDR3 region: CASSSGLAGGLGDEQFF. The CDR3 DNA sequence: TGTGCCAGCAGCTCGGGACTAGCGGGGGGCCTAGGTGATGAGCAGTTCTTC. V gene TRBV11-3 combines with J gene TRBJ2-1, with 15 positions matching TRBD2. The CDR3 runs 17 residues. J lost 8 bases, V lost 4 bases, and 9 bases had no gene match. Looked up from germline, CDR1 is SGHNT and CDR2 is YENEEA.

This clone came up a few times. The V gene is TRBV4-2, the J gene TRBJ2-1; TRBD2 matches at 11 bases. The junction had 5 bases not matched to a gene; V was cut back by 4 bases and J by 3 bases. The germline V gene encodes CDR1 LGHNA and CDR2 YNFKEQ. The CDR3 is 16 amino acids. Here the CDR3 DNA reads TGTGCCAGCAGCCTAAGGACTAGCGGGTACTACAATGAGCAGTTCTTC. Translating gives CASSLRTSGYYNEQFF.

The V gene is TRBV6-5, the J gene TRBJ1-4; 10 bases are a match to TRBD1. The CDR3 has 15 residues. V shed 0 bases and J 8 bases; nucleotides not matched to a gene: 3. Germline V gene sequence: CDR1 MNHEY, CDR2 SVGAGI. CDR3 coding DNA: TGTGCCAGCAGTTACTCGGGACAGGGGAACGAAAAACTGTTTTTT. Its translation is CASSYSGQGNEKLFF.

The chain joins TRBV18 to TRBJ2-3, with unresolved D. Trimming pared 5 bases from V and 5 bases from J, leaving 8 bases between. Germline assignment: CDR1 KGHSH and CDR2 LQKENI. This CDR3 has 12 amino acids. The CDR3 region is CASSTQVDTQYF. The CDR3 nucleotides are TGTGCCAGCTCAACCCAGGTAGATACGCAGTATTTT.

The V call is TRBV7-2, the J call TRBJ1-2, with a possible D match to TRBD1 (6 bases). The CDR3 is 14 residues long. In germline, CDR1 is SGHTA, CDR2 FQGNSA. The ends were cut back, 7 bases at V and 4 bases at J, with 16 bases in the middle. The DNA for the CDR3 is TGTGCCAGCACCCTCCGTTGGGACACCTATGGCTACACCTTC. As protein: CASTLRWDTYGYTF.

The gene calls are TRBV18 and TRBJ1-3; D not resolved. Trimming stripped 2 bases from V and 0 bases from J, with 14 bases between. The CDR3 spans 17 residues. Germline CDR1 reads KGHSH; CDR2 reads LQKENI. The chain's CDR3 is CASSPMAATNSGNTIYF. The CDR3 DNA sequence: TGTGCCAGCTCACCAATGGCAGCCACTAACTCTGGAAACACCATATATTTT.

The chain has TRBV6-5 and TRBJ2-4; a weak D match, TRBD1 (5 bases). V was cut by 5 bases and J by 7 bases, with 15 bases left in between. This CDR3 region has 14 residues. The germline V gene encodes CDR1 MNHEY and CDR2 SVGAGI. CDR3 DNA: TGTGCCAGCAGTCCGCGGACACTGGGGAACATTCAGTACTTC. It is translated as CASSPRTLGNIQYF.

The chain has TRBV28 and TRBJ1-1; D unresolved. Trimming took off 3 bases at V and 7 bases at J, with 9 bases between the two ends. Per germline, CDR1 MDHEN and CDR2 SYDVKM. This CDR3 comprises 12 residues. The DNA for the CDR3 is TGTGCCAGCAGTTTCGCCCGGGTTGAAGCTTTCTTT. Encoded protein: CASSFARVEAFF.

This clone is a singleton in its sample. The rearrangement uses TRBV7-2 and TRBJ2-3; D uncertain. V was cut by 2 bases and J by 2 bases, with 14 bases left in between. Germline V gene data show CDR1 as SGHTA and CDR2 as FQGNSA. The CDR3 is 16 residues long. The CDR3 loop reads CASSLIHSQPTDTQYF. The CDR3 nucleotides are TGTGCCAGCAGCTTAATCCACTCTCAACCCACAGATACGCAGTATTTT.

This rearrangement joins TRBV2 to TRBJ2-3; possible D gene TRBD2, 6 bases. The ends were cut back, 4 bases at V and 2 bases at J, with 16 bases in the middle. The CDR3 extends over 16 amino acids. Per germline, CDR1 SNHLY and CDR2 FYNNEI. This CDR3 is CASSGIGDFFTDTQYF. As DNA, the CDR3 is TGTGCCAGCAGTGGAATAGGGGACTTCTTCACAGATACGCAGTATTTT.

The V call is TRBV28, the J call TRBJ1-2; 7 nucleotides line up with TRBD1. The junction had 14 bases not matched to a gene; V was cut back by 3 bases and J by 4 bases. This CDR3 has 17 amino acids. Per the germline V gene, CDR1 is MDHEN and CDR2 is SYDVKM. The CDR3 is CASSFIPDRPRSYGYTF. The CDR3 DNA reads as TGTGCCAGCAGTTTCATCCCGGACAGGCCTCGATCCTATGGCTACACCTTC.